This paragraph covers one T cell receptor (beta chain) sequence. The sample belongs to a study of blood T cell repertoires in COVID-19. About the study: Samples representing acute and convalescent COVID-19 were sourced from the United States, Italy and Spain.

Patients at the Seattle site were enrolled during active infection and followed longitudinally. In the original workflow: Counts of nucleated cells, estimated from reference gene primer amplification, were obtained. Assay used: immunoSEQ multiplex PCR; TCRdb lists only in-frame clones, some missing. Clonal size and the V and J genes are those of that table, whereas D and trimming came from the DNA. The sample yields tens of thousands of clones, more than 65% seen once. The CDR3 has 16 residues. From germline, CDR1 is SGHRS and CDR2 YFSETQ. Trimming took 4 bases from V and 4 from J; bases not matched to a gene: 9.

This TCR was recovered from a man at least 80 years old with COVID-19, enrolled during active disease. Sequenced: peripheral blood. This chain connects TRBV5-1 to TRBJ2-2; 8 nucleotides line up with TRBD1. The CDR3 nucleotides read TGCGCCAGCAGCCTAAGACAGGGGATGTCCACCGGGGAGCTGTTTTTT. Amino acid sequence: CASSLRQGMSTGELFF.